A single sample gave rise to the 8 T cell receptor beta chains below, sequenced in a study of shared clonotypes between healthy human individuals. Sequenced by immunoSEQ multiplex PCR; TCRdb stores in-frame clones only, minus some. This table has about 490,000 clones, roughly four fifths appearing once. What was sequenced was PBMCs. The receptors stem from a woman between 40 and 50 years old in good health. Some clones in this sample may be carry-over from other donors' samples.

V usage is TRBV25-1 and J usage is TRBJ1-2; no clear D gene. Trimming took off 3 bases at V and 4 bases at J, with 9 bases between the two ends. The CDR3 contains 13 residues. Germline V lookup: CDR1 MGHDK, CDR2 SYGVNS. CDR3: CASSENAIYGYTF. In nucleotides, the CDR3 is TGTGCCAGCAGTGAGAACGCAATCTATGGCTACACCTTC.

The V call is TRBV6-1, the J call TRBJ2-3; no clear D gene. Germline V gives CDR1 MNHNS, CDR2 SASEGT. With 2 bases removed from V and 8 bases from J, the gap between germline ends came to 8 bases. There are 12 residues in the CDR3. The CDR3 here is CASSETRSTQYF. The DNA of the CDR3 is TGTGCCAGCAGTGAAACCCGGTCTACGCAGTATTTT.

As to this clone: This is likely an artifact of a read error, given a far larger clone one base away. This CDR3 is missing its conserved last phenylalanine or tryptophan, likely due to a read error. The rearrangement uses TRBV28 and TRBJ2-7; D call uncertain. Trimming left V 5 bases short and J 2 bases short, with 13 bases between. Germline assignment: CDR1 MDHEN and CDR2 SYDVKM. The CDR3 spans 14 residues. The CDR3 bases are TGTGCCAGCAGTCCAATGAGTGGCCCCTACGAGCAGTACTCC. Amino acids: CASSPMSGPYEQYS.

The rearrangement joins TRBV15 to TRBJ2-3, with 14 positions matching TRBD2. The junction had 7 bases not matched to a gene; V was cut back by 6 bases and J by 5 bases. The germline gives CDR1 LNHNV, CDR2 YYDKDF (reference sequence). The CDR3 is made up of 16 amino acids. CDR3 DNA sequence: TGTGCCACCAGTCCCGGGACTAGCGGGAGTTTAGATACGCAGTATTTT. It yields the protein CATSPGTSGSLDTQYF.

V is TRBV28 and J is TRBJ2-3; D possibly matches TRBD1 or TRBD2 (5 bases each). This CDR3 region has 16 residues. V lost 3 bases, J lost 0 bases, and 13 bases lay in between. Per the germline V gene, CDR1 is MDHEN and CDR2 is SYDVKM. CDR3 sequence reads: CASSLGVAPSTDTQYF. DNA for the CDR3: TGTGCCAGCAGTTTGGGGGTAGCGCCAAGCACAGATACGCAGTATTTT.

As concerns this clone: A clone one base away is much larger, so this may be a read error. The same CDR3 also results from other DNA sequences found in this sample. The chain carries TRBV2 and TRBJ2-3; D gene uncertain. There are 12 residues in the CDR3. Germline V gives CDR1 SNHLY, CDR2 FYNNEI. V was shortened by 6 bases and J by 4 bases, with 8 bases between the two germline ends. CDR3 in DNA: TGTGCCAGCAGAGGCGAGGCAGATACGCAGTATTTT. Residues: CASRGEADTQYF.

The rearrangement uses TRBV5-1 and TRBJ1-1, with D hard to call. Germline CDR1 is SGHRS and CDR2 is YFSETQ. The CDR3 totals 13 residues. V dropped 2 bases and J dropped 3 bases, with 8 bases sitting between them. The CDR3 here is CASSFTADTEAFF. The CDR3 DNA follows: TGCGCCAGCAGCTTTACGGCAGACACTGAAGCTTTCTTT.

The chain carries TRBV7-3 and TRBJ2-1, with TRBD2 identical over 10 bases. There are 12 residues in the CDR3. After removal of 4 bases from V and 15 bases from J, the junction contained 6 bases not matched to a gene. Per germline, CDR1 SGHTA and CDR2 FQGTGA. CDR3 protein: CASSSQGTSVFF. The DNA of the CDR3 is TGTGCCAGCAGCTCCCAAGGGACTAGCGTGTTCTTC. The variable domain in full, with the rest retrieved from reference TRBV7-3 and TRBJ2-1, is GAGVSQTPSNKVTEKGKYVELRCDPISGHTALYWYRQSLGQGPEFLIYFQGTGAADDSGLPNDRFFAVRPEGSVSTLKIQRTERGDSAVYLCASSSQGTSVFFGPGTRLTVL.